This T cell receptor beta chain comes out of a study of T cell changes during pregnancy in multiple sclerosis. Repertoires were generated with immunoSEQ multiplex PCR, while TCRdb's copy carries only in-frame clones and drops some. The sample lists about 36,000 clones; 93% were seen once. The clonotype was recovered from a female donor with multiple sclerosis, enrolled in a pregnancy study. Sequenced material: CD4+ T cells from peripheral blood mononuclear cells, taken in the first trimester of pregnancy.

This chain's CDR3 is CASSNNHIAKNIQYF. The CDR3, as DNA: TGTGCCAGTAGTAACAACCACATAGCCAAAAACATTCAGTACTTC. This chain uses TRBV19 with TRBJ2-4; the D is unclear. Germline V lookup: CDR1 LNHDA, CDR2 SQIVND (reference sequence). There are 15 residues in the CDR3. Trimming pared 4 bases from V and 0 bases from J, leaving 10 bases between.